This TCR beta chain was retrieved from a study of monozygotic twins with inflammatory bowel disease (dated by TCRdb to the late 2010s). Looking at the study overall: The full study comprised around 28 monozygotic twin pairs: nine German pairs (four IBD-concordant, five IBD-discordant) and 19 IBD-discordant Danish pairs. Within discordant pairs, disease-associated traits were sought mainly by comparing IBD patients with their genetically identical healthy co-twins. Each individual had, on average, about 151 000 unique TCRalpha sequences and 181 000 unique TCRbeta sequences available for analysis. Here is what the overall study found, with its caveats: Differing immunosuppressive treatments among patients may have added background noise and inter-individual variability to the repertoires. Compared with healthy twins, IBD patients shared fewer clonotypes with other individuals, and the difference was most pronounced in patients with signs of disease activity. The analysis was unable to tell apart different T cell subtypes. IBD patients had lower TCRbeta repertoire diversity, measured by the inverse Simpson index, than their healthy co-twins. Repertoire similarity did not differ between concordant and discordant twins, which could be due to limited statistical power. No single strong signal or clonotype linked to IBD turned up in the results, so the idea that one exists was not supported.

Libraries were built with 5' RACE. Each TCR library was prepared from around 3.5 ug of total RNA. For each sample, cDNA was synthesized in eight separate reactions using SMARTScribe reverse transcriptase. During cDNA synthesis, unique molecular identifiers containing a 6-nucleotide sample barcode were introduced by template switching. TCRalpha and TCRbeta cDNA was amplified in two nested PCRs of around 15 and 9 cycles, and bead purification was carried out after each PCR. Before amplification, the cDNA was treated with uracil DNA-glycosylase and purified using the QIAquick PCR purification kit. The second PCR added Illumina TruSeq-compatible adapters along with sample-specific barcodes. TapeStation and Qubit were used to check library quality and concentration, and roughly 4.9 ng of each library was pooled. Pooled libraries were sequenced on an Illumina HiSeq2500 single-index Rapid Run with 2 x 100 bp reads and custom sequencing primers. Concerning the study's data processing: MiGEC version 1.2.6 was used for UMI-based consensus assembly, which corrected PCR and sequencing errors. MiXCR version 2.1.1 was used for V(D)J alignment, clonotype assembly and CDR3 extraction. To normalise gene usage, clonotype sharing and MAIT/NKT TCR abundance, the analysis used the top 1000, 10 000 and 20 000 clonotypes per sample. Diversity was computed as the inverse Simpson index with the vegan R package after downsampling to 27 000 UMIs. Statistical testing used paired Mann-Whitney U tests on the discordant twin pairs and applied Benjamini-Hochberg correction for multiple testing. Following TCRdb reprocessing, every CDR3 protein sequence forms one entry, and DNA is not provided. V and J calls and clone size were set by TCRdb, not the authors. This sample's table contains 330,000 or so distinct CDR3 sequences. The ten biggest clones cover 2% to 2.5% of the sample.

Counted from cysteine to phenylalanine, this CDR3 has 15 amino acids. No coding sequence is recorded. Looking up the germline V gene yields CDR1 SGHTA and CDR2 FQGNSA. A remark on this clonotype: The clone's antigen remains unknown.

From each donor, a roughly 2.7 ml peripheral blood sample was collected into PAXgene tubes and kept at -80 degrees C. Without T cell sorting, total RNA was isolated from whole blood using the PAXgene blood miRNA kit on an automated QIAcube. Peripheral blood from monozygotic twin pairs, either concordant or discordant for inflammatory bowel disease, underwent deep TCRalpha and TCRbeta repertoire profiling that used unique molecular barcoding. For every twin pair, smoking habits were documented, and each individual was categorised as a current, former or never smoker. Specimen: blood. The receptor comes from a human donor with ulcerative colitis or Crohn's disease, or a healthy co-twin of an affected twin (not recorded which). The V and J genes are TRBV7-2 and TRBJ1-1. This receptor has the CDR3 CASSLGGGRTTEAFF.